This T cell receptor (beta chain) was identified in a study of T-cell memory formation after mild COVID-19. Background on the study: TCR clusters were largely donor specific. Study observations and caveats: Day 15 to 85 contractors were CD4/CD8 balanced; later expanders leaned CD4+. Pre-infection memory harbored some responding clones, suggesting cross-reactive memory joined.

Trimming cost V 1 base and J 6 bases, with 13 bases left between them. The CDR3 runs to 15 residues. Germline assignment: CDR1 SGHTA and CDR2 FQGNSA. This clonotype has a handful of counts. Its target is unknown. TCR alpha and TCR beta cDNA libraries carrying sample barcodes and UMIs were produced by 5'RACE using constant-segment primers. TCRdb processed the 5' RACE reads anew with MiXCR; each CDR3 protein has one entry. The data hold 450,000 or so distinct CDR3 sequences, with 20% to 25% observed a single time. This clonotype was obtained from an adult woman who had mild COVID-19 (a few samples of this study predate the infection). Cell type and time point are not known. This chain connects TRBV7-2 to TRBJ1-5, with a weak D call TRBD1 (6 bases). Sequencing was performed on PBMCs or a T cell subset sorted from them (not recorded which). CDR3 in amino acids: CASSLEAQGGQPQHF. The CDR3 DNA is TGTGCCAGCAGCTTAGAGGCACAGGGAGGTCAGCCCCAGCATTTT.